The 21 T cell receptor beta chains given below trace back to one sample, sequenced in a study of blood T cell repertoires in COVID-19 (dated by TCRdb to between 2020 and 2021). Preparation of the library involved the immunoSEQ multiplex PCR assay. This is the immuneACCESS table as TCRdb keeps it, with only in-frame sequences that have V and J called. A part of the clones is gone; compared with another copy, unresolved V genes explain less than half, and the rest is unexplained. Here the sample has about 81,000 clones; approximately 78% occur a single time. Clones ranked in the top ten supply 7% to 9% of the sample. Input material: peripheral blood. These receptors were taken from a human donor in a cohort sampled during active COVID-19.

The J gene is TRBJ2-7, the V gene TRBV5-1; TRBD2 matches at 7 bases. V gave up 3 bases and J gave up 2 bases; unmatched junction bases: 5. The CDR3 loop spans 14 amino acids. Germline CDR1 SGHRS, CDR2 YFSETQ. CDR3 nucleotide sequence: TGCGCCAGCAGCTCCCCTAGCGGCACCTACGAGCAGTACTTC. The encoded protein is CASSSPSGTYEQYF.

This chain joins TRBV18 and TRBJ1-1; 11 nucleotides match TRBD1. The CDR3 sequence is 16 residues long. J gave up 5 bases and V 0 bases, and 5 bases lay outside the gene matches. Germline V gene lookup returns CDR1 KGHSH and CDR2 LQKENI. CDR3 nucleotide sequence: TGTGCCAGCTCACCACCGTGGGGACAGGGGGGGACTGAAGCTTTCTTT. Residues: CASSPPWGQGGTEAFF.

The chain couples TRBV30 to TRBJ1-4, with a weak D call TRBD1 (6 bases). Germline V gives CDR1 GTSNPN, CDR2 SVGIG (reference sequence). V lost 4 bases and J lost 7, with 19 bases in between. CDR3 size: 15 residues. This CDR3 reads CAWNPDKTGSEKLFF. The CDR3 nucleotides read TGTGCCTGGAACCCTGATAAGACAGGAAGTGAAAAACTGTTTTTT.

CDR3 in DNA: TGTGCCAGCAGCGTATCCGGGACAGGGTATCCCGCTGGGGCCAACGTCCTGACTTTC. Translating it yields CASSVSGTGYPAGANVLTF. The V call is TRBV9, the J call TRBJ2-6; 9 bases are shared with TRBD1. V lost 1 base to trimming and J lost 2 bases; unmatched junction nucleotides: 10. The length of the CDR3 is 19 residues. Germline CDR1 and CDR2: SGDLS and YYNGEE.

The V and J genes are TRBV7-7 and TRBJ2-3; D is perhaps TRBD2 (6 bases). CDR1 and CDR2 (germline): SSHAT, FNYEAQ (reference sequence). The CDR3 runs 13 residues. CDR3 DNA: TGTGCAACCGGGGGAGCTGGCACAGATACGCAGTATTTT. Translation: CATGGAGTDTQYF.

The J gene is TRBJ1-3, the V gene TRBV7-2, with 7 bases that match TRBD1. The CDR3 is 16 residues long. Trimming cost V 3 bases and J 5 bases; bases outside gene matches: 10. The germline V gene encodes CDR1 SGHTA and CDR2 FQGNSA. CDR3 region: CASSLRNRGRRNTIYF. CDR3 DNA sequence: TGTGCCAGCAGCTTGAGGAACAGGGGTCGGAGAAACACCATATATTTT.

Comment on this clone: A junction boundary mismatches the germline segment, possibly from a read error. The chain is built from TRBV7-7 and TRBJ2-2; maybe TRBD2 (6 bases). The CDR3 totals 15 residues. Germline V CDR1 and CDR2: SSHAT, FNYEAQ (reference sequence). The CDR3 DNA is TGTGCTAGCAGCGAGACTAGTGCGAACACCGGGGAGCTGTTTTTT. It is translated as CASSETSANTGELFF.

The chain has TRBV3-1 (or the pseudogene TRBV3-2) and TRBJ2-7; 12 nucleotides match TRBD1. Trimming took 1 base from V and 6 from J; bases not matched to a gene: 4. This CDR3 contains 15 residues. Germline lookup yields CDR1 LGHDT and CDR2 YNNKEL (reference sequence). The CDR3 bases are TGTGCCAGCAGCCAAGCCGGGACAGGGGGCGGCGAGCAGTACTTC. Protein sequence: CASSQAGTGGGEQYF.

This rearrangement joins TRBV11-2 to TRBJ2-2; D may be TRBD1 (6 bases). Germline CDR1 and CDR2: SGHAT and FQNNGV. CDR3 length: 14 amino acids. Trimming cost V 4 bases and J 9 bases, with 15 bases left between them. The CDR3 DNA sequence: TGTGCCAGCAGCTCGACGGACAGATCCTGGGAGCTGTTTTTT. Amino acids: CASSSTDRSWELFF.

The chain has TRBV28 and TRBJ1-6, with D perhaps TRBD1 (6 bases). Trimming left V 3 bases short and J 10 bases short, with 16 bases between. Per the germline V gene, CDR1 is MDHEN and CDR2 is SYDVKM. There are 15 residues in the CDR3. Written as DNA, the CDR3 is TGTGCCAGCAGTTTTAGTGACAGGCGTGGATCACCCCTCCACTTT. The encoded protein is CASSFSDRRGSPLHF.

By share of the sample, this clone is medium-sized (0.01 to 0.1%). The gene calls are TRBV5-1 and TRBJ2-7, with TRBD1 as a possible D gene (6 bases). V dropped 0 bases and J dropped 5 bases, with 12 bases sitting between them. This CDR3 has 14 amino acids. Germline values: CDR1 SGHRS, CDR2 YFSETQ. The CDR3 region is CASSLGYRDHEQYF. The CDR3 DNA reads TGCGCCAGCAGCTTGGGGTACAGGGACCACGAGCAGTACTTC.

This clone was seen only a few times. The chain uses TRBV10-3 and TRBJ1-2; D not certain. Trimming stripped 2 bases from V and 4 bases from J, with 5 bases between. The CDR3 is 12 amino acids. CDR1 ENHRY and CDR2 SYGVKD come from the germline V gene. The CDR3 nucleotides are TGTGCCATCAGTGAGATGAGCTATGGCTACACCTTC. This encodes CAISEMSYGYTF.

The chain employs TRBV4-1 and TRBJ1-1; D may be TRBD1 (6 bases). The V and J ends lost 0 bases and 4 bases respectively, with 24 bases between them. CDR3 length: 19 residues. Germline-derived CDR1 and CDR2 are MGHRA and YSYEKL. Here the CDR3 reads CASSQDYQGIAKRGTEAFF. The CDR3 region has the DNA TGCGCCAGCAGCCAAGACTATCAGGGGATCGCGAAGCGGGGCACTGAAGCTTTCTTT.

The V call is TRBV19, the J call TRBJ1-4; D may be TRBD1 (6 bases). The V gene's germline CDR1 is LNHDA and CDR2 SQIVND (reference sequence). V was cut by 3 bases and J by 7 bases, with 12 bases left in between. CDR3 size: 14 residues. DNA of the CDR3: TGTGCCAGTAGTATGAATGGACAGTTTGAAAAACTGTTTTTT. Translation gives CASSMNGQFEKLFF.

The chain employs TRBV29-1 and TRBJ2-7, with 10 bases that match TRBD1. CDR1 is SQVTM, CDR2 ANQGSEA, per germline. The CDR3 consists of 12 residues. V trimming: 7 bases; J trimming: 4 bases; junction bases outside the gene matches: 4. CDR3 sequence reads: CSAGTGDYEQYF. Written as DNA, the CDR3 is TGCAGCGCTGGGACAGGGGATTACGAGCAGTACTTC.

The V call is TRBV27, the J call TRBJ1-2, with 11 positions matching TRBD1. CDR1 is MNHEY and CDR2 is SMNVEV in the germline V gene (reference sequence). J lost 8 bases, V lost 6 bases, and 8 bases had no gene match. This CDR3 region has 14 residues. The CDR3 coding sequence is TGTGCCAGCAGCCCCGCCGGACAGGGGGCCGGCTACACCTTC. Translating it yields CASSPAGQGAGYTF.

V usage is TRBV18 and J usage is TRBJ1-5; D gene unclear. The germline V gene encodes CDR1 KGHSH and CDR2 LQKENI. V gave up 2 bases and J gave up 2 bases, with 10 bases separating them. This CDR3 is built from 15 residues. The CDR3 spells CASSPRGRGNQPQHF. The DNA for the CDR3 is TGTGCCAGCTCACCAAGAGGCCGGGGCAATCAGCCCCAGCATTTT. Complete variable domain (other parts from reference TRBV18 and TRBJ1-5): NAGVMQNPRHLVRRRGQEARLRCSPMKGHSHVYWYRQLPEEGLKFMVYLQKENIIDESGMPKERFSAEFPKEGPSILRIQQVVRGDSAAYFCASSPRGRGNQPQHFGDGTRLSIL.

CDR3 sequence reads: CASARLMNTEAFF. The CDR3 DNA reads as TGTGCCAGCGCGAGGCTCATGAACACTGAAGCTTTCTTT. V and J are TRBV6-5 and TRBJ1-1; D call uncertain. This CDR3 is 13 amino acids long. From germline, CDR1 is MNHEY and CDR2 SVGAGI. The V gene lost 8 bases and the J gene lost 0 bases, with 10 bases spanning the gap.

V and J are TRBV5-1 and TRBJ2-5, with 12 bases aligning to TRBD2. The ends lost 3 bases at V and 3 bases at J; junction bases unmatched: 3. The CDR3 is 15 residues long. The germline V gene encodes CDR1 SGHRS and CDR2 YFSETQ. CDR3 sequence: CASSSSGGAEETQYF. The CDR3 bases are TGCGCCAGCAGCTCTAGCGGGGGGGCCGAAGAGACCCAGTACTTC.

The gene calls are TRBV5-5 and TRBJ1-1; 7 bases are shared with TRBD1. This CDR3 is built from 14 residues. Germline V gene lookup returns CDR1 SGHKS and CDR2 YYEKEE (reference sequence). With V trimmed by 0 bases and J by 9 bases, 8 bases remained unmatched. CDR3 nucleotide sequence: TGTGCCAGCAGCTTGGCCCCGGACAGGCTCCAAGCTTTCTTT. Translation: CASSLAPDRLQAFF.

The genes are TRBV5-1 and TRBJ1-3, with D tentatively TRBD1 (6 bases). V was clipped by 0 bases and J by 3 bases, with 13 bases between them. CDR1 and CDR2 from the germline V gene are SGHRS and YFSETQ. The CDR3 loop spans 16 amino acids. This CDR3 reads CASSLAPDRIGNTIYF. CDR3 nucleotides: TGCGCCAGCAGCTTGGCCCCCGACAGGATTGGAAACACCATATATTTT. The variable domain in full, completed from reference TRBV5-1 and TRBJ1-3, reads KAGVTQTPRYLIKTRGQQVTLSCSPISGHRSVSWYQQTPGQGLQFLFEYFSETQRNKGNFPGRFSGRQFSNSRSEMNVSTLELGDSALYLCASSLAPDRIGNTIYFGEGSWLTVV.